This TCR beta chain was captured in a study of blood T cell repertoires in COVID-19. Study-wide background: From the United States, Italy and Spain came samples of acute and convalescent COVID-19.

Original methodology: Counts of nucleated cells, estimated from reference gene primer amplification, were obtained. Assay: immunoSEQ multiplex PCR; the TCRdb copy retains only in-frame clones and omits some. The V and J calls and clone size are taken from that table; D and trimming were inferred from the DNA. Altogether hundreds of thousands of clones are present, approximately 85% being singletons, with the ten largest covering roughly 1.9%. This clone was recorded a few times. Participants' reported clinical history set cohort assignment. J was trimmed by 4 bases and V by 0 bases; bases with no gene match: 5. Germline loops: CDR1 KGHSH, CDR2 LQKENI. This CDR3 region has 15 residues.

The origin of this receptor is a woman aged 40 to 49 with acute COVID-19. The sample taken for sequencing was PBMCs or T cells enriched from blood (not recorded which). The chain links TRBV18 to TRBJ1-1; 7 positions match TRBD1. CDR3 in DNA: TGTGCCAGCTCACCACCGAACAGGGGAGGCACTGAAGCTTTCTTT. Protein product: CASSPPNRGGTEAFF.